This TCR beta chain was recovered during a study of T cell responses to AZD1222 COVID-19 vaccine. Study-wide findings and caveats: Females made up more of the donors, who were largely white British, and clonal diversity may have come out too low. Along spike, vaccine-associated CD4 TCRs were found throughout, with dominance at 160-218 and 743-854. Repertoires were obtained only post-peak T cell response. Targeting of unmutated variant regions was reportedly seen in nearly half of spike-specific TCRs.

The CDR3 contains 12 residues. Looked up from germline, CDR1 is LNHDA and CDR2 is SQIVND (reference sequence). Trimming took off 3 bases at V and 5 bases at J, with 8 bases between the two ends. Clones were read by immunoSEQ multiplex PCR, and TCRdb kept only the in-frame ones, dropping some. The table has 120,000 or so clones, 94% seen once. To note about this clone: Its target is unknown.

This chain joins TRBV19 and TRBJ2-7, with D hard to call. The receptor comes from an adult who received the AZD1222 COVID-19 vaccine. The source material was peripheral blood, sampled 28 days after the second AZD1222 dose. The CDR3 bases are TGTGCCAGTAGTATCGGCGGCAACGAGCAGTACTTC. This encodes CASSIGGNEQYF.